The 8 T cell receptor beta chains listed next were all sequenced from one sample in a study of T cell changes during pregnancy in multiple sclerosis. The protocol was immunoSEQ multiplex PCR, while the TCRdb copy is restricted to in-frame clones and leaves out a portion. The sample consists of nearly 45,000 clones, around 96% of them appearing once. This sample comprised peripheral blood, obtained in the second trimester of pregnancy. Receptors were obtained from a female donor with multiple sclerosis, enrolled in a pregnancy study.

CDR3 sequence reads: CASSYRSSGNTIYF. CDR3 bases: TGTGCCAGCAGCTACAGGAGCTCTGGAAACACCATATATTTT. The chain joins TRBV13 to TRBJ1-3; D perhaps matches TRBD1 (5 bases). V lost 4 bases and J lost 0, with 7 bases in between. The germline CDR1 and CDR2 sequences are PRHDT and FYEKMQ (reference sequence). The CDR3 is 14 amino acids.

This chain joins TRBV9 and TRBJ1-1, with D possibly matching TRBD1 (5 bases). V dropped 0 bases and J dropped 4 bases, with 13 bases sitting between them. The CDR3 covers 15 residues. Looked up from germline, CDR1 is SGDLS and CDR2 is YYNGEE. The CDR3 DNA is TGTGCCAGCAGCGTAGGGGGGGACGGGCGCACTGAAGCTTTCTTT. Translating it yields CASSVGGDGRTEAFF.

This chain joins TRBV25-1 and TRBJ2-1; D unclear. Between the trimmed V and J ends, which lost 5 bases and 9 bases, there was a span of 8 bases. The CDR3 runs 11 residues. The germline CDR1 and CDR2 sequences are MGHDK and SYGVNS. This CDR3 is CASSNSIEQFF. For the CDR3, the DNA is TGTGCCAGCAGTAATAGTATTGAGCAGTTCTTC.

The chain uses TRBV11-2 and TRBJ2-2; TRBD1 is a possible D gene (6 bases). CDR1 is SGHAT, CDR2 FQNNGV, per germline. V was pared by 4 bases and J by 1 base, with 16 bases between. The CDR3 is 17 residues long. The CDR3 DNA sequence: TGTGCCAGCAGCTCTCATTTACCGGGACAGAACACCGGGGAGCTGTTTTTT. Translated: CASSSHLPGQNTGELFF.

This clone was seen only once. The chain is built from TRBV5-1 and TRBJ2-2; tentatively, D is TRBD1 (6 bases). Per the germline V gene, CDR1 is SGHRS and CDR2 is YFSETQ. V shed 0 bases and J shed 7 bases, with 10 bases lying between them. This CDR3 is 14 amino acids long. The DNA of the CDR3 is TGCGCCAGCAGCTTGGACAGGGCCCTCGGGGAGCTGTTTTTT. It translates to CASSLDRALGELFF.

As DNA, the CDR3 is TGCAGCGTTGTTCGGAGCGCCAATGAGCAGTTCTTC. This gives the protein CSVVRSANEQFF. This chain uses TRBV29-1 with TRBJ2-1; D ambiguous. The germline V gene encodes CDR1 SQVTM and CDR2 ANQGSEA. This CDR3 is built from 12 residues. Trimming stripped 4 bases from V and 6 bases from J, with 10 bases between.

The CDR3 coding sequence is TGCGCCAGCACCCTGGACCCGGGACAGCTCCACAATGAGCAGTTCTTC. Protein: CASTLDPGQLHNEQFF. V gene TRBV5-1 combines with J gene TRBJ2-1, with 7 positions matching TRBD1. CDR3 length equals 16 residues. Trimming took 6 bases from V and 5 from J; bases not matched to a gene: 14. CDR1 and CDR2 (germline): SGHRS, YFSETQ.

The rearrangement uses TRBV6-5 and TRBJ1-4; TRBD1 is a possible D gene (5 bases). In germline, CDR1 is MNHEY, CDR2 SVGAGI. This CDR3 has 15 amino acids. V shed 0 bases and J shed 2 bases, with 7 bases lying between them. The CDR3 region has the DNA TGTGCCAGCAGTTACTCCGGGACTACTAATGAAAAACTGTTTTTT. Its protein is CASSYSGTTNEKLFF.